This TCR beta chain is from a study of shared clonotypes between healthy human individuals. Study results and caveats: Donors were few, which limited the genetic and exposure-history diversity represented.

It was into CD45RA+ naive and CD45RA-negative memory subsets that the CD4+ cells were split. At the deep level, the assay was run. Per the original data handling: Without quality scores, immunoSEQ junctional reads could not be filtered like full-length reads. Data came from immunoSEQ multiplex PCR; TCRdb stores just in-frame clones and leaves some out. D and trimming were read from the DNA, whereas the V and J calls and clone size are those reported in that table. Of approximately 330,000 clones listed, 70% to 75% are singletons. Note on this clone: The antigen remains undetermined.

The sample taken for sequencing was memory CD4+ T cells sorted from blood. Subset specified: CD45RA-negative fraction. The receptor comes from a man between 25 and 39 years old in good health.

The CDR3 sequence: CASSTGLAGLGQETQYF. CDR3 DNA: TGTGCCAGCAGCACGGGACTAGCGGGTTTAGGCCAAGAGACCCAGTACTTC. This chain joins TRBV5-8 and TRBJ2-5; TRBD2 matches 12 bases. V lost 4 bases, J lost 1 base, and 8 bases stayed unmatched. The length of the CDR3 is 17 residues. CDR1 SGHTS and CDR2 YDEGEE come from the germline V gene.